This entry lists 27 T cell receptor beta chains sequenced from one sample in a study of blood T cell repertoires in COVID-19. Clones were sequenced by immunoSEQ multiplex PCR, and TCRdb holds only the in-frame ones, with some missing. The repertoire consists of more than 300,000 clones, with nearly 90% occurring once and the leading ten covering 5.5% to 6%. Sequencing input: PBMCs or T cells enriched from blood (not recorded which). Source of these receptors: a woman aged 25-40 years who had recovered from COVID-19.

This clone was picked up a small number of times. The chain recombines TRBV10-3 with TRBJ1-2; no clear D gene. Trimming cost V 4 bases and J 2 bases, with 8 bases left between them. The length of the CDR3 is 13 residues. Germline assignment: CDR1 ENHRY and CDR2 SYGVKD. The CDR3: CAISVEENYGYTF. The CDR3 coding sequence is TGTGCCATCAGTGTGGAGGAAAACTATGGCTACACCTTC.

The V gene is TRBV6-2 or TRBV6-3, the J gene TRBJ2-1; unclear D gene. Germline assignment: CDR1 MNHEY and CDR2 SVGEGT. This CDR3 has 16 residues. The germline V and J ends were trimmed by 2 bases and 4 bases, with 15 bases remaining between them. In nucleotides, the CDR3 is TGTGCCAGCAGTTACCCTGAGGAGAATTCGTACAATGAGCAGTTCTTC. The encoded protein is CASSYPEENSYNEQFF.

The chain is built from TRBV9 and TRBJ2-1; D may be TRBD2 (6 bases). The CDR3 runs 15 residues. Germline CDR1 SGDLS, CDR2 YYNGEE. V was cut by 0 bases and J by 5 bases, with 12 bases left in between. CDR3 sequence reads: CASSVAGGVHNEQFF. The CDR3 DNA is TGTGCCAGCAGCGTAGCCGGGGGTGTCCACAATGAGCAGTTCTTC.

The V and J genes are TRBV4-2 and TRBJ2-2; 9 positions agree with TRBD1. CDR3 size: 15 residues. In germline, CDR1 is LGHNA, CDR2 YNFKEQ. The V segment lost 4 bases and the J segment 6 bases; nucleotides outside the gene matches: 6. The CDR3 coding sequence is TGTGCCAGCAGCCCCGGACAGGGGAAGGCCGGGGAGCTGTTTTTT. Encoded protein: CASSPGQGKAGELFF.

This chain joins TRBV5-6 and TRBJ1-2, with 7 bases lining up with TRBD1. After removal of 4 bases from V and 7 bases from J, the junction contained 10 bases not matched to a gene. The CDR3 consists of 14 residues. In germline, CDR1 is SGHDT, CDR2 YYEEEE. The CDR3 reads CASSRNRGDGGYTF. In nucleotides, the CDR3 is TGTGCCAGCAGCCGAAACAGGGGTGACGGTGGCTACACCTTC.

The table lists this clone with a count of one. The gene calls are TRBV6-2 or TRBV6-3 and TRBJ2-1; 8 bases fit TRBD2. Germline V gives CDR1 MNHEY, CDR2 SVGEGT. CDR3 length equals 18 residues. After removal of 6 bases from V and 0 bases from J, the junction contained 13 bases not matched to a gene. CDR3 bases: TGTGCCAGCAGCCGAACCGGGGGGGGGCCCCTCTCCTACAATGAGCAGTTCTTC. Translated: CASSRTGGGPLSYNEQFF.

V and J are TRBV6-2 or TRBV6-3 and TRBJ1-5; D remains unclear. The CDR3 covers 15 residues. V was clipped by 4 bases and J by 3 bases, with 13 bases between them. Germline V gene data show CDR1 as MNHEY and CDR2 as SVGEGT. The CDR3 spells CASSFGRRYNQPQHF. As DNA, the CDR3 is TGTGCCAGCAGTTTTGGGCGTCGGTACAATCAGCCCCAGCATTTT.

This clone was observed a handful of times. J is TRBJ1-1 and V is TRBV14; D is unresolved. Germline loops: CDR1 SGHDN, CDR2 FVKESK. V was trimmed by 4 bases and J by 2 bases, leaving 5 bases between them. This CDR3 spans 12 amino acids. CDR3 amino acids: CASSLYNTEAFF. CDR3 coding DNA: TGTGCCAGCAGCCTGTATAACACTGAAGCTTTCTTT. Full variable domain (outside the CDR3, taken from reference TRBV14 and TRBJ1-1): EAGVTQFPSHSVIEKGQTVTLRCDPISGHDNLYWYRRVMGKEIKFLLHFVKESKQDESGMPNNRFLAERTGGTYSTLKVQPAELEDSGVYFCASSLYNTEAFFGQGTRLTVV.

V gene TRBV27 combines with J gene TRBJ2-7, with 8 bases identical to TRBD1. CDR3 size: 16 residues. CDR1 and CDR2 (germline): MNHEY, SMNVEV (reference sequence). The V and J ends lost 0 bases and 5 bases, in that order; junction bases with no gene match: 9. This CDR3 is CASSLSGTGLPNEQYF. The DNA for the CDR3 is TGTGCCAGCAGTTTATCCGGGACAGGCCTTCCCAACGAGCAGTACTTC.

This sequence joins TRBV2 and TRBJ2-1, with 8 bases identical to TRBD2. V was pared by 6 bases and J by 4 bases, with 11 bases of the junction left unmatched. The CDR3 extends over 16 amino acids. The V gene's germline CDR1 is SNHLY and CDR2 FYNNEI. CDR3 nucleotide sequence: TGTGCCAGCAGCCCCCCCGCGGGGGGCGGGTACAATGAGCAGTTCTTC. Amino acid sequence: CASSPPAGGGYNEQFF.

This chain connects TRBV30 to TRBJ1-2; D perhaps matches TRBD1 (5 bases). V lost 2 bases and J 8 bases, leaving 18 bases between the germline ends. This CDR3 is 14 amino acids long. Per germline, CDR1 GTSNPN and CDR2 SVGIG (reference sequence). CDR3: CAWSLVEGVGGYTF. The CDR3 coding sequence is TGTGCCTGGAGTCTTGTAGAAGGGGTAGGCGGCTACACCTTC.

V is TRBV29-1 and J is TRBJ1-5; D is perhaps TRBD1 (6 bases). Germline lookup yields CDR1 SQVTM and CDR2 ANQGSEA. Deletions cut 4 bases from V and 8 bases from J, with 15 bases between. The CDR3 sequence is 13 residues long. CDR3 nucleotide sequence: TGCAGCGTTGTAACGGGGGGCATGGAGCCCCAGCATTTT. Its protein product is CSVVTGGMEPQHF.

The CDR3 DNA reads TGTGCCAGCAGCTTGGGTATAGGAGCCGACTATGGCTACACCTTC. Translation: CASSLGIGADYGYTF. The chain carries TRBV5-5 and TRBJ1-2; D remains ambiguous. Germline loops: CDR1 SGHKS, CDR2 YYEKEE (reference sequence). V lost 0 bases to trimming and J lost 3 bases, with 12 bases between them. CDR3 size: 15 residues.

CDR3 in amino acids: CASSQWTETYEQYF. The CDR3 DNA is TGTGCCAGCAGCCAATGGACAGAAACCTACGAGCAGTACTTC. The J gene is TRBJ2-7, the V gene TRBV3-1 (or the pseudogene TRBV3-2), with a possible D match to TRBD1 (6 bases). Germline V gives CDR1 LGHDT, CDR2 YNNKEL (reference sequence). The CDR3 covers 14 residues. V was cut by 2 bases and J by 2 bases, with 10 bases left in between.

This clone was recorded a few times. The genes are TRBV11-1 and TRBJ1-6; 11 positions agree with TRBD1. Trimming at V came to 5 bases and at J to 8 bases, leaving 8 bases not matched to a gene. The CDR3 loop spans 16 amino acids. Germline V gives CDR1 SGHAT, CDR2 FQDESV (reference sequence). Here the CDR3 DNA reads TGTGCCAGCAGCCCACGGACAGGGGGCCGATATTCACCCCTCCACTTT. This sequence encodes CASSPRTGGRYSPLHF.

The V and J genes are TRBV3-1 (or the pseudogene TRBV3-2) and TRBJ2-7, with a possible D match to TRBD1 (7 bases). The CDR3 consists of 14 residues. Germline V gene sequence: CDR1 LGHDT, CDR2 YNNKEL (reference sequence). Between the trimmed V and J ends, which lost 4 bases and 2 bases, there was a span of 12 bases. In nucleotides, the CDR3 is TGTGCCAGCAGCCGCGGGACAGCTACCTACGAGCAGTACTTC. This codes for CASSRGTATYEQYF.

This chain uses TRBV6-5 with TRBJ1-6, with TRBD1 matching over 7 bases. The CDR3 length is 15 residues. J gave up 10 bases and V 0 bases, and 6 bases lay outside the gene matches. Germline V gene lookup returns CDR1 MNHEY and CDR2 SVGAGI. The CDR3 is CASSYSGQGGSPLHF. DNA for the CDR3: TGTGCCAGCAGTTACTCTGGGCAGGGGGGATCACCCCTCCACTTT.

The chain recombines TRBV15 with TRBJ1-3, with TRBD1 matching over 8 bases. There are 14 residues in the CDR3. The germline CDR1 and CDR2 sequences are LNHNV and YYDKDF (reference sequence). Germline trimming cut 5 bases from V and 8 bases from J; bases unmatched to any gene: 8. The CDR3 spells CATSLRQGLDTIYF. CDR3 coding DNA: TGTGCCACCAGCTTACGACAGGGGTTGGACACCATATATTTT.

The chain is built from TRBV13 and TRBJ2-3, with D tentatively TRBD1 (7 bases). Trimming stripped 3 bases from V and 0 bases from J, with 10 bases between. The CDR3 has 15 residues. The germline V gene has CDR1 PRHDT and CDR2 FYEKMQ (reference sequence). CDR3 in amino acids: CASSLEGASTDTQYF. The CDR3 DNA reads TGTGCCAGCAGCTTGGAGGGGGCTAGCACAGATACGCAGTATTTT.

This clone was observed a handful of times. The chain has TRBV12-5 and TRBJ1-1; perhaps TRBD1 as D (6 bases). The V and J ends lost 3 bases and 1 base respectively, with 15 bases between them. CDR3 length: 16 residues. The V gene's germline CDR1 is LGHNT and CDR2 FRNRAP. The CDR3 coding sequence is TGTGCTAGTGGTTTTTCCCGTGACAGGAAGAACACTGAAGCTTTCTTT. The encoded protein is CASGFSRDRKNTEAFF.

The DNA of the CDR3 is TGCGCCAGCAGCCAAGAGACGAGTAGGACAGGGAGGATCGAAGCTTTCTTT. It translates to CASSQETSRTGRIEAFF. The chain links TRBV4-1 to TRBJ1-1; 8 positions agree with TRBD1. The J segment lost 8 bases and the V segment lost 0 bases, leaving 14 bases of the junction unmatched. The CDR3 totals 17 residues. Germline CDR1 MGHRA, CDR2 YSYEKL.

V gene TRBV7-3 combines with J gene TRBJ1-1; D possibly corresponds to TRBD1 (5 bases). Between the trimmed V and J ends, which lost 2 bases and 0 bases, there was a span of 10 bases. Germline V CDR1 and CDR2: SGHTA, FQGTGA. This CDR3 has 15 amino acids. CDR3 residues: CASSLGQGMNTEAFF. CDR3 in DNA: TGTGCCAGCAGCTTAGGTCAGGGAATGAACACTGAAGCTTTCTTT.

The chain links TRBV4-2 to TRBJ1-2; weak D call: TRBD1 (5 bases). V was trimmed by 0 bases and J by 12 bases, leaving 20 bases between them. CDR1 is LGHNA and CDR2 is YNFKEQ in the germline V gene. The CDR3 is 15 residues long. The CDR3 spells CASSQEESGADVNTF. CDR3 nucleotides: TGTGCCAGCAGCCAAGAGGAGAGTGGGGCAGATGTTAACACCTTC.

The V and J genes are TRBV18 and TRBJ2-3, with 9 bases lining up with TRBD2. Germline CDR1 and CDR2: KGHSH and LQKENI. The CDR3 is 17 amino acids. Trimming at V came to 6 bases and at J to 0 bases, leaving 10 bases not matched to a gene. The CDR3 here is CASSGGASGTSTDTQYF. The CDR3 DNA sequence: TGTGCCAGCTCCGGAGGCGCTAGCGGGACTAGCACAGATACGCAGTATTTT. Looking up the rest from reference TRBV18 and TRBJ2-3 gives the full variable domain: NAGVMQNPRHLVRRRGQEARLRCSPMKGHSHVYWYRQLPEEGLKFMVYLQKENIIDESGMPKERFSAEFPKEGPSILRIQQVVRGDSAAYFCASSGGASGTSTDTQYFGPGTRLTVL.

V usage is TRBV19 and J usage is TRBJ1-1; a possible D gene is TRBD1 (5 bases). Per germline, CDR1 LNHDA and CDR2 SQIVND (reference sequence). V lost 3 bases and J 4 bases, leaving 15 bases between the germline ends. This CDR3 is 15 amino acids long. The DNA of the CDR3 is TGTGCCAGTAGTATCGGGGACCTGGGGGGCACTGAAGCTTTCTTT. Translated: CASSIGDLGGTEAFF.

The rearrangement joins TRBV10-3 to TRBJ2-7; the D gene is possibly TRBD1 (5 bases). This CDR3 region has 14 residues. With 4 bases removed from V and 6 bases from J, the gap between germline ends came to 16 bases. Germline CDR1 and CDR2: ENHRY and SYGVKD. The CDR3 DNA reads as TGTGCCATCAGTGTATCTGGACATAACGTCGAGCAGTACTTC. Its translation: CAISVSGHNVEQYF.

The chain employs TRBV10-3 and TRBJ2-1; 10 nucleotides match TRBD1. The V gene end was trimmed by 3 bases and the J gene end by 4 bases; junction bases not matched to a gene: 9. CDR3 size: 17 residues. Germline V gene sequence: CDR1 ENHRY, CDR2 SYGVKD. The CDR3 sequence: CAISDPNRQGAYNEQFF. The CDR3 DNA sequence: TGTGCCATCAGTGATCCGAATAGACAGGGGGCTTACAATGAGCAGTTCTTC.